Sequencing of this T cell receptor beta chain was carried out in a study of blood T cell repertoires in COVID-19. On the study more broadly: Samples representing acute and convalescent COVID-19 were sourced from the United States, Italy and Spain. PBMCs, B-cell-depleted T cells, or T cells were the source of the cDNA or gDNA that made up the material.

In the original processing: Amplification of reference gene primers provided the estimated nucleated cell counts. This table comes from immunoSEQ multiplex PCR, and its TCRdb copy is limited to in-frame clones, with some not included. That table gives V, J and clone size, and the DNA gave D and trimming. The sample has some 91,000 clones, about three quarters seen once. Germline CDR1 reads MGHDK; CDR2 reads SYGVNS. V was shortened by 0 bases and J by 2 bases, with 14 bases between the two germline ends. The CDR3 extends over 18 amino acids. The chain couples TRBV25-1 to TRBJ1-6; no reliable D call. The specimen was peripheral blood. The sequence came from a man in his 70s with acute or convalescent COVID-19. This CDR3 reads CASSEYSTEGPYNSPLHF. CDR3 bases: TGTGCCAGCAGTGAATATAGTACGGAGGGCCCCTATAATTCACCCCTCCACTTT.